These 19 T cell receptor beta chains were all obtained from the same sample, sequenced in a study of T cells in Graves' hyperthyroidism and ophthalmopathy. RNA transcripts provided the source from which TCR beta CDR3 regions were amplified. The HTBI primer set drove a first-round RT-PCR of the TCR CDR3. TCRdb reprocessed the multiplex PCR reads with MiXCR, giving one entry per CDR3 protein. Here the sample spans around 620,000 distinct CDR3 sequences, around 15% being singletons. Sequenced input: blood. The receptors stem from a woman in her twenties or thirties with Graves' hyperthyroidism.

This clonotype was seen a handful of times. The genes are TRBV25-1 and TRBJ2-2, with 8 nucleotides matching TRBD1. Trimming removed 6 bases from V and 6 bases from J; junction bases left unmatched: 6. The CDR3 loop spans 14 amino acids. The V gene's germline CDR1 is MGHDK and CDR2 SYGVNS. The CDR3: CASRDRVTPGELFF. The CDR3 nucleotides read TGTGCCAGCAGGGACAGGGTTACACCCGGGGAGCTGTTTTTT.

This clonotype appeared many times. The V gene is TRBV5-1, the J gene TRBJ2-3; D is unclear. This CDR3 contains 13 residues. In germline, CDR1 is SGHRS, CDR2 YFSETQ. Trimming took off 3 bases at V and 1 base at J, with 6 bases between the two ends. CDR3 sequence reads: CASSSRGTDTQYF. The CDR3 region has the DNA TGCGCCAGCAGCTCCCGGGGCACAGATACGCAGTATTTT. The full variable domain, in which reference TRBV5-1 and TRBJ2-3 provide the parts outside the CDR3, is KAGVTQTPRYLIKTRGQQVTLSCSPISGHRSVSWYQQTPGQGLQFLFEYFSETQRNKGNFPGRFSGRQFSNSRSEMNVSTLELGDSALYLCASSSRGTDTQYFGPGTRLTVL.

The chain is built from TRBV5-1 and TRBJ1-1, with 7 bases fitting TRBD1. There are 15 residues in the CDR3. Germline CDR1 reads SGHRS; CDR2 reads YFSETQ. The J segment lost 6 bases and the V segment lost 0 bases, leaving 8 bases of the junction unmatched. CDR3 nucleotides: TGCGCCAGCAGCTTGGTAGAGCCAGGGGGATCTGAAGCTTTCTTT. Protein product: CASSLVEPGGSEAFF.

This clonotype showed up many times. This rearrangement joins TRBV7-2 to TRBJ1-1; D unresolved. The V and J ends lost 5 bases and 6 bases respectively, with 13 bases between them. Germline-derived CDR1 and CDR2 are SGHTA and FQGNSA. This CDR3 spans 13 amino acids. The CDR3 coding sequence is TGTGCCAGCAGCCCGTCCCCTCAGGCTGAAGCTTTCTTT. Its translation is CASSPSPQAEAFF.

Ten or more counts support this clonotype. The genes are TRBV28 and TRBJ2-7, with 8 bases lining up with TRBD2. The germline CDR1 and CDR2 sequences are MDHEN and SYDVKM. This CDR3 is built from 12 residues. Unmatched junction bases numbered 3, after V lost 5 bases and J lost 6 bases. CDR3 bases: TGTGCCAGCAGTCGGACTAGCAGCGAGCAGTACTTC. Translated: CASSRTSSEQYF.

V usage is TRBV20-1 and J usage is TRBJ1-6, with TRBD1 as a possible D gene (6 bases). Trimming pared 3 bases from V and 0 bases from J, leaving 18 bases between. This CDR3 spans 18 amino acids. The V gene's germline CDR1 is DFQATT and CDR2 SNEGSKA (reference sequence). The CDR3 DNA sequence: TGCAGTGCTAGCACCGTATCAGGGGCAACCTCCTATAATTCACCCCTCCACTTT. Protein sequence: CSASTVSGATSYNSPLHF.

This clonotype was seen a handful of times. DNA for the CDR3: TGTGCCAGCAGCTTAACCGGGACAGGGATGGGCAATCAGCCCCAGCATTTT. Its translation is CASSLTGTGMGNQPQHF. The chain joins TRBV7-2 to TRBJ1-5, with TRBD1 matching 9 bases. The ends lost 2 bases at V and 2 bases at J; junction bases unmatched: 7. The CDR3 runs 17 residues. Germline CDR1 SGHTA, CDR2 FQGNSA.

This clonotype appeared many times. The chain links TRBV20-1 to TRBJ2-7; D may be TRBD1 or TRBD2 (5 bases each). The CDR3 extends over 15 amino acids. Trimming took off 6 bases at V and 2 bases at J, with 20 bases between the two ends. In germline, CDR1 is DFQATT, CDR2 SNEGSKA (reference sequence). The CDR3 region has the DNA TGCAGTGCCCTAATCCGGGACGGTCCTCCCTACGAGCAGTACTTC. This sequence encodes CSALIRDGPPYEQYF.

The sample holds a few counts of this clonotype. The gene calls are TRBV11-2 and TRBJ1-1; D uncertain. The CDR3 is 16 amino acids. Germline-derived CDR1 and CDR2 are SGHAT and FQNNGV. V gave up 5 bases and J gave up 1 base, with 17 bases separating them. As DNA, the CDR3 is TGTGCCAGCAGCCAAGGAAGGAGGGTGGGGAACACTGAAGCTTTCTTT. Protein: CASSQGRRVGNTEAFF. The entire variable domain, with the rest obtained from reference TRBV11-2 and TRBJ1-1, is as follows: EAGVAQSPRYKIIEKRQSVAFWCNPISGHATLYWYQQILGQGPKLLIQFQNNGVVDDSQLPKDRFSAERLKGVDSTLKIQPAKLEDSAVYLCASSQGRRVGNTEAFFGQGTRLTVV.

This clonotype has a handful of counts. This rearrangement joins TRBV18 to TRBJ2-3; D is ambiguous. TRBJ1-5 matches the DNA end more closely, so the J call is doubtful. CDR3 size: 14 residues. Per the germline V gene, CDR1 is KGHSH and CDR2 is LQKENI. The CDR3 DNA is TGTGCCAGCTCACCGGCTAGCGGAACAGATACGCAGCATTTT. This codes for CASSPASGTDTQHF.

V gene TRBV29-1 combines with J gene TRBJ1-2; tentative D call: TRBD1 (6 bases). Trimming pared 6 bases from V and 4 bases from J, leaving 21 bases between. The CDR3 sequence is 15 residues long. CDR1 is SQVTM and CDR2 is ANQGSEA in the germline V gene. The CDR3 loop reads CSVVTGTRPTYGYTF. The CDR3, as DNA: TGCAGCGTCGTTACCGGGACAAGGCCCACCTATGGCTACACCTTC.

This chain connects TRBV12-3 or TRBV12-4 to TRBJ2-3, with D tentatively TRBD2 (5 bases). The V and J ends lost 8 bases and 5 bases respectively, with 14 bases between them. CDR3 length: 13 amino acids. CDR3 residues: CASAGPPGDTQYF. The CDR3 bases are TGTGCCAGCGCGGGCCCTCCGGGAGATACGCAGTATTTT.

This sequence joins TRBV20-1 and TRBJ2-1, with 11 nucleotides matching TRBD2. This CDR3 comprises 17 residues. Per germline, CDR1 DFQATT and CDR2 SNEGSKA (reference sequence). V gave up 0 bases and J gave up 4 bases; unmatched junction bases: 8. CDR3 in amino acids: CSARDAFGTSGYNEQFF. The CDR3 coding sequence is TGCAGTGCTAGAGATGCGTTCGGGACTAGCGGTTACAATGAGCAGTTCTTC.

The chain carries TRBV30 and TRBJ2-6, with D possibly TRBD2 on 5 matching bases. The CDR3 contains 15 residues. With 5 bases removed from V and 0 bases from J, the gap between germline ends came to 11 bases. In germline, CDR1 is GTSNPN, CDR2 SVGIG (reference sequence). CDR3 nucleotides: TGTGCCTGGTTTCCGGGATCCTCTGGGGCCAACGTCCTGACTTTC. Translating gives CAWFPGSSGANVLTF. The whole variable domain, filled in from reference TRBV30 and TRBJ2-6, reads SQTIHQWPATLVQPVGSPLSLECTVEGTSNPNLYWYRQAAGRGLQLLFYSVGIGQISSEVPQNLSASRPQDRQFILSSKKLLLSDSGFYLCAWFPGSSGANVLTFGAGSRLTVL.

This clonotype occurred many times. The chain couples TRBV28 to TRBJ2-7, with 9 bases lining up with TRBD1. Germline CDR1 reads MDHEN; CDR2 reads SYDVKM. The CDR3 runs 13 residues. The V gene end was trimmed by 3 bases and the J gene end by 6 bases; junction bases not matched to a gene: 3. CDR3 in amino acids: CASSFDRGVEQYF. In DNA form, the CDR3 reads TGTGCCAGCAGTTTCGACAGGGGGGTCGAGCAGTACTTC.

The rearrangement links TRBV7-9 to TRBJ1-2; D remains unclear. Per germline, CDR1 SEHNR and CDR2 FQNEAQ (reference sequence). V lost 0 bases and J 6 bases, leaving 8 bases between the germline ends. The CDR3 length is 13 residues. CDR3 loop: CASSLALGDGYTF. As DNA, the CDR3 is TGTGCCAGCAGCTTAGCGCTTGGGGATGGCTACACCTTC.

The sample holds a few counts of this clonotype. V is TRBV27 and J is TRBJ2-1; 8 nucleotides match TRBD2. The ends lost 5 bases at V and 8 bases at J; junction bases unmatched: 5. The V gene's germline CDR1 is MNHEY and CDR2 SMNVEV (reference sequence). CDR3 length: 13 residues. For the CDR3, the DNA is TGTGCCAGCAGTGGACTAGCCCTCGATGAGCAGTTCTTC. Translated: CASSGLALDEQFF.

The V gene is TRBV20-1, the J gene TRBJ2-7, with D perhaps matching TRBD1 (6 bases). Germline V gene lookup returns CDR1 DFQATT and CDR2 SNEGSKA (reference sequence). The CDR3 is 15 residues long. Trimming took off 1 base at V and 2 bases at J, with 15 bases between the two ends. The CDR3, as DNA: TGCAGTGCTAGAGGCGTCAGGGGTCCCCCCTACGAGCAGTACTTC. This encodes CSARGVRGPPYEQYF.

With regard to this clonotype: This sequence may be a read error, since a much larger clone differs from it by one base. The rearrangement links TRBV6-2 or TRBV6-3 to TRBJ2-1; 7 bases are shared with TRBD1. With 10 bases clipped from V and 9 bases from J, the junction kept 12 bases outside the gene matches. The length of the CDR3 is 13 residues. The V gene's germline CDR1 is MNHEY and CDR2 SVGEGT. In DNA form, the CDR3 reads TGTGCCACCGGGACAGTTGTAACCGGTGAGCAGTTCTTC. As protein: CATGTVVTGEQFF.